The text below deals with one T cell receptor (beta chain). The record originates from a study of blood T cell repertoires in COVID-19. The wider study: Sources were T cells, B-cell-depleted T cells, or PBMCs; the material itself was cDNA or gDNA.

This table comes from immunoSEQ multiplex PCR, and its TCRdb copy is limited to in-frame clones, with some not included. The profile shows 200,000 to 300,000 clones, around nine tenths of them singletons. CDR1 is KGHDR, CDR2 SFDVKD, per germline. The V gene lost 3 bases and the J gene lost 5 bases, with 15 bases spanning the gap. The CDR3 is 15 residues long. What was sequenced was peripheral blood. The chain employs TRBV24-1 and TRBJ2-5; D call uncertain. The receptor was isolated from a woman in her 70s with active or convalescent COVID-19. The CDR3 spells CATSDRRPKEETQYF. Written as DNA, the CDR3 is TGTGCCACCAGTGATAGAAGACCTAAGGAGGAGACCCAGTACTTC.